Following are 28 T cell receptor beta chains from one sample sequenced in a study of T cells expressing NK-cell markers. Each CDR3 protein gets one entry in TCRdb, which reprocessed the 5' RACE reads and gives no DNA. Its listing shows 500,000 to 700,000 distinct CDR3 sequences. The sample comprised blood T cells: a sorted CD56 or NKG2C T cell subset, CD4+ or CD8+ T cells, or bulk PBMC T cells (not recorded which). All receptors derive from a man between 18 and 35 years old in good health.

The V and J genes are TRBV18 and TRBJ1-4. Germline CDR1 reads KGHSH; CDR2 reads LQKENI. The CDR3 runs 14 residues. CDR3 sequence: CASSPPGLTEKLFF. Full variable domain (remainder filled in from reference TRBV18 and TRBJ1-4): NAGVMQNPRHLVRRRGQEARLRCSPMKGHSHVYWYRQLPEEGLKFMVYLQKENIIDESGMPKERFSAEFPKEGPSILRIQQVVRGDSAAYFCASSPPGLTEKLFFGSGTQLSVL.

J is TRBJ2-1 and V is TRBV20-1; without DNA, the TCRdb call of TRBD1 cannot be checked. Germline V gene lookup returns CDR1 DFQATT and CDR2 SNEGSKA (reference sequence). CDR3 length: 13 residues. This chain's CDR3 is CSASDFLGTEQFF.

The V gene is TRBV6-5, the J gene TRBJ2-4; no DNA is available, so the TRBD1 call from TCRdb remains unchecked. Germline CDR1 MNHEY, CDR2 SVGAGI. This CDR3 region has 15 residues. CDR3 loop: CASSSPQQRNNIQYF.

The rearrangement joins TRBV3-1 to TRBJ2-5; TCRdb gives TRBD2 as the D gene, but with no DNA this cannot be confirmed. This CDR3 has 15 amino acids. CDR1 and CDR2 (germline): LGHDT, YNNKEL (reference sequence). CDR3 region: CASSQETRVQETQYF.

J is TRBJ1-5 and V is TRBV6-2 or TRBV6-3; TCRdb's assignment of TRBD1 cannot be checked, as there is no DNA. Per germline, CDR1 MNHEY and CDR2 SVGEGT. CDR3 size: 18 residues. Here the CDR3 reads CASSYSKGGGWSNQPQHF.

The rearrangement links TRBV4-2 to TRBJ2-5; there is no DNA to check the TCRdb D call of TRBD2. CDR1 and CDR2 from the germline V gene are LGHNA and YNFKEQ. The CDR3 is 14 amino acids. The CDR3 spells CASSQEGLQETQYF.

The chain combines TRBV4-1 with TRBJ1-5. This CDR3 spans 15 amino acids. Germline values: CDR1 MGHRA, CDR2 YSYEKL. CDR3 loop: CASSQEGRSHQPQHF.

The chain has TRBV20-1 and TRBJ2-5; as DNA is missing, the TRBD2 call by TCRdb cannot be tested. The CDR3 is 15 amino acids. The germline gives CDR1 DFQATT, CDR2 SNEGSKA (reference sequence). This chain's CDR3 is CSASGLAGVMETQYF.

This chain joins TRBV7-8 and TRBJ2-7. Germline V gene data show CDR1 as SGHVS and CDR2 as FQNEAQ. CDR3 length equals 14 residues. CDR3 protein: CASSLVHGAYEQYF.

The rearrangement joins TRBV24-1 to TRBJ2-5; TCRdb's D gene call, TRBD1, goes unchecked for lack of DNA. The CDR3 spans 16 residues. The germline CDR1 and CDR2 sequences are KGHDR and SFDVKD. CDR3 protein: CATSDPTGGNQETQYF.

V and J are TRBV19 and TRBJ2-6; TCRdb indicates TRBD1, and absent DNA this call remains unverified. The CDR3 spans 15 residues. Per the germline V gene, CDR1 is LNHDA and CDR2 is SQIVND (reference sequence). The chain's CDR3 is CASKDRRSGANVLTF. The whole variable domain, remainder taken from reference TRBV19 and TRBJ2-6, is DGGITQSPKYLFRKEGQNVTLSCEQNLNHDAMYWYRQDPGQGLRLIYYSQIVNDFQKGDIAEGYSVSREKKESFPLTVTSAQKNPTAFYLCASKDRRSGANVLTFGAGSRLTVL.

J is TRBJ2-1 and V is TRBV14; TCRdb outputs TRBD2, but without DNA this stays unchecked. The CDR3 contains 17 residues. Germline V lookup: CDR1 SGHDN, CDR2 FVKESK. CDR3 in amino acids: CASSQEFRTSGRNEQFF.

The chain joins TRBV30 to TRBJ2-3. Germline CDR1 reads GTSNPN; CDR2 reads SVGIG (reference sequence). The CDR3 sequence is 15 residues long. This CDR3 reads CAWSVHGPSTDTQYF.

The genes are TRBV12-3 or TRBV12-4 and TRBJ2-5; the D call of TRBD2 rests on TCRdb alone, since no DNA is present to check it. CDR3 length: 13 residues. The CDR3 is CASKRLAEETQYF.

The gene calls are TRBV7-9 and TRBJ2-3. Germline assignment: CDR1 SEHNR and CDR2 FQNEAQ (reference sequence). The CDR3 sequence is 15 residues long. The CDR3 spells CASSVQWVLGDAQYF. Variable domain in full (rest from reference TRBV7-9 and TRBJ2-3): DTGVSQNPRHKITKRGQNVTFRCDPISEHNRLYWYRQTLGQGPEFLTYFQNEAQLEKSRLLSDRFSAERPKGSFSTLEIQRTEQGDSAMYLCASSVQWVLGDAQYFGPGTRLTVL.

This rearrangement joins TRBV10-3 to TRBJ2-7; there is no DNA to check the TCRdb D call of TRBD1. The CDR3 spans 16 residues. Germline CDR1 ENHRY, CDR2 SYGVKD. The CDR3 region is CAISEGGAVVSYEQYF.

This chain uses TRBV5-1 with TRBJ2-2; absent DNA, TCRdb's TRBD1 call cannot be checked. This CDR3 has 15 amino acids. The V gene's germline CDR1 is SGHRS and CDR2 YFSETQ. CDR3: CASSLWGQGTGELFF.

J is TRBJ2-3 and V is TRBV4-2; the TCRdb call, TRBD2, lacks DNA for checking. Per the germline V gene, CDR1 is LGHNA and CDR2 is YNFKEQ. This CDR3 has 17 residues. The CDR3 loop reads CASSYDAGTSLPDTQYF.

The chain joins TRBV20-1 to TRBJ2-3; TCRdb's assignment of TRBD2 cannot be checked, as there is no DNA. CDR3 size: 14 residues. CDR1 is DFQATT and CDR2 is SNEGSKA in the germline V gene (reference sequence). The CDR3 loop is CSAVGLGPADTQYF.

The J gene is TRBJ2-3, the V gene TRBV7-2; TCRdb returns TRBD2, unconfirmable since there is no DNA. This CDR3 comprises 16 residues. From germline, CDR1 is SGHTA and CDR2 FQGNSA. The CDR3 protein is CASSLGGRASTDTQYF.

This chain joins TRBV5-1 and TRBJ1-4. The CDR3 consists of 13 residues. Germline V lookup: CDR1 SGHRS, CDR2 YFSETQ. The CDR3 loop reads CASSSGTSEKLFF.

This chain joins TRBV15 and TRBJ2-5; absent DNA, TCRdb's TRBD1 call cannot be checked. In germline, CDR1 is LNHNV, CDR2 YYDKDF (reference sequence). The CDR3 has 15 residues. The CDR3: CATSRDDRAQETQYF.

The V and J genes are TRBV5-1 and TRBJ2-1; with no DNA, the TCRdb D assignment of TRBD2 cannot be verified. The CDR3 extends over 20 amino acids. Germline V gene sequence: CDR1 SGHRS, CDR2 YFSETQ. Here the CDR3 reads CASSFGGSAGAPKGYNEQFF. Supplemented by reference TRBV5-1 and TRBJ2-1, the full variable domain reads KAGVTQTPRYLIKTRGQQVTLSCSPISGHRSVSWYQQTPGQGLQFLFEYFSETQRNKGNFPGRFSGRQFSNSRSEMNVSTLELGDSALYLCASSFGGSAGAPKGYNEQFFGPGTRLTVL.

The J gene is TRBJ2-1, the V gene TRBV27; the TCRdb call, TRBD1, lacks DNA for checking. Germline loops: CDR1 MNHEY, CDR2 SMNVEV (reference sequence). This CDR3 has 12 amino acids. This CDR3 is CASRGQYNEQFF.

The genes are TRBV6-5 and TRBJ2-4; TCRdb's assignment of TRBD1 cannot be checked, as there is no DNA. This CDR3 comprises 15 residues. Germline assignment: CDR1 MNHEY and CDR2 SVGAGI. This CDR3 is CASSYTGDRKNIQYF.

CDR3 loop: CASSLDRENIQYF. The V gene is TRBV7-2, the J gene TRBJ2-4; TCRdb outputs TRBD1, but without DNA this stays unchecked. CDR1 is SGHTA, CDR2 FQGNSA, per germline. This CDR3 is built from 13 residues.

CDR3 in amino acids: CASSSGQGGNEKLFF. V and J are TRBV11-2 and TRBJ1-4; TCRdb's D call of TRBD1 is untestable without DNA. This CDR3 spans 15 amino acids. CDR1 SGHAT and CDR2 FQNNGV come from the germline V gene.

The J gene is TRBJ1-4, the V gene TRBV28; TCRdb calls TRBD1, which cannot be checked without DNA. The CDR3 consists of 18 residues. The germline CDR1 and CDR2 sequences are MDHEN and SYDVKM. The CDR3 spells CASSFPTLLGTGDEKLFF.